This T cell receptor (beta chain) was found in a study of CD8 T cells in Susac syndrome. Germline CDR1 LGHNA, CDR2 YNFKEQ. The CDR3 totals 17 residues. The V gene end was trimmed by 0 bases and the J gene end by 3 bases; junction bases not matched to a gene: 7. Random hexamers were used to reverse transcribe an amount of about 0.5 to 1 ug RNA. Amplification of the TCR beta CDR3 was carried out by immunoSEQ multiplex PCR, which spanned a total of 54 Vbeta and 13 Jbeta segments. Each CDR3 protein gets one entry after TCRdb re-called the immunoSEQ multiplex PCR reads with MiXCR. This sample has over 130,000 distinct CDR3 sequences, with roughly 95% found just once.

The TCR was taken from a human donor with multiple sclerosis. V and J are TRBV4-2 and TRBJ2-3; 9 positions agree with TRBD2. The sequencing sample was made of CD4+ T cells from PBMCs. CDR3 in amino acids: CASSQDHGGRATDTQYF. DNA of the CDR3: TGTGCCAGCAGCCAAGATCACGGCGGGAGGGCGACAGATACGCAGTATTTT.